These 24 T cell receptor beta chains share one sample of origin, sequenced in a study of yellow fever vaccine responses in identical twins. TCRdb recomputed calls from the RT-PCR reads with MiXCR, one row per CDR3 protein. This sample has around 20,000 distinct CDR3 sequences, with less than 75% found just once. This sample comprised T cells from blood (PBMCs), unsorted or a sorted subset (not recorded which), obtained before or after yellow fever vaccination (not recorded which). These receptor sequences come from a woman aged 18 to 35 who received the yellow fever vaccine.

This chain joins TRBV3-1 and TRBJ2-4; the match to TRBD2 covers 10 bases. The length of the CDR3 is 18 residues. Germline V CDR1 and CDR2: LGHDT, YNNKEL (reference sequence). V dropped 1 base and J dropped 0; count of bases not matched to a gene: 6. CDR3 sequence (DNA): TGTGCCAGCAGCCAAGGGGCTAGCGGGGGTATAGCCAAAAACATTCAGTACTTC. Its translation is CASSQGASGGIAKNIQYF.

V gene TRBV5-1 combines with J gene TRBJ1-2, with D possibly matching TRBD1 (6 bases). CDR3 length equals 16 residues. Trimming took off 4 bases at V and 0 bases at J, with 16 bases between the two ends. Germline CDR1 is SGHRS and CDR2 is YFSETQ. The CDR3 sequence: CASSLLGQPANYGYTF. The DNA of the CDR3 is TGCGCCAGCAGCCTATTAGGACAGCCGGCTAACTATGGCTACACCTTC.

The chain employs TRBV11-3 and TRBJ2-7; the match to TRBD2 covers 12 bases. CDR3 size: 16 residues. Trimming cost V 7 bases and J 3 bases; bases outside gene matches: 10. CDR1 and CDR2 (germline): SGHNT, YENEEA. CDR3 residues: CASTPIGTSGFYEQYF. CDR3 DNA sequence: TGTGCCAGCACCCCGATAGGGACTAGCGGGTTCTACGAGCAGTACTTC.

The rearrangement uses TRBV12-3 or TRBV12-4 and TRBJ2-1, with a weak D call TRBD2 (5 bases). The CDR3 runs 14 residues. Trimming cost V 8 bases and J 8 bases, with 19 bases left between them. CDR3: CASGSPSFRDEQFF. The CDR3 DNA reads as TGTGCCAGCGGGAGTCCCAGTTTTCGTGATGAGCAGTTCTTC.

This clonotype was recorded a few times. The CDR3 loop is CAGTEGYPSTDTQYF. The CDR3 DNA is TGTGCCGGCACCGAGGGATATCCTAGCACAGATACGCAGTATTTT. This chain connects TRBV11-1 to TRBJ2-3, with D tentatively TRBD2 (5 bases). Trimming shortened V by 11 bases and J by 0 bases, and 18 bases separated the two germline ends. Germline V CDR1 and CDR2: SGHAT, FQDESV (reference sequence). This CDR3 region has 15 residues.

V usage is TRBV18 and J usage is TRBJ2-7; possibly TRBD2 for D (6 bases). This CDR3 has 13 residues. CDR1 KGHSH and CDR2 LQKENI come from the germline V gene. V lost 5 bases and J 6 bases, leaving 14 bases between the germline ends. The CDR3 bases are TGTGCCAGCTCAAGGGACTCCCACGGCGAGCAGTACTTC. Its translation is CASSRDSHGEQYF.

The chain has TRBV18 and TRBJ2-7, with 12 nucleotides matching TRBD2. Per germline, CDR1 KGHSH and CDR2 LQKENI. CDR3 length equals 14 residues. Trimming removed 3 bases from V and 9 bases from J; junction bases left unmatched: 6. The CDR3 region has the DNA TGTGCCAGCTCACCCGGGACTAGCGGGCCCTTGCAGTACTTC. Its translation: CASSPGTSGPLQYF.

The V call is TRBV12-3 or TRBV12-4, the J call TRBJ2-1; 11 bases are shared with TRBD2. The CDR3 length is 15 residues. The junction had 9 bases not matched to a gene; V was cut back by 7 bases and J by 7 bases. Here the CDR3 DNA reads TGTGCCAGCACCATTAGCGGGGGGGCGGTTAATGAGCAGTTCTTC. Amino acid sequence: CASTISGGAVNEQFF.

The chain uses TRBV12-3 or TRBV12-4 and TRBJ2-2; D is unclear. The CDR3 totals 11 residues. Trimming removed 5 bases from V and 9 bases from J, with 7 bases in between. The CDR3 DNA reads TGTGCCAGCAGTCTCGAATGGGAGCTGTTTTTT. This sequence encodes CASSLEWELFF.

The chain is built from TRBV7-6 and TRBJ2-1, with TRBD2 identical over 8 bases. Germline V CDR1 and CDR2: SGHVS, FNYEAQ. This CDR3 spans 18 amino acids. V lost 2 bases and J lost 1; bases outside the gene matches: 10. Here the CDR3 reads CASSLLHSQRESYNEQFF. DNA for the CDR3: TGTGCCAGCAGCTTACTTCATTCCCAGCGGGAGTCCTACAATGAGCAGTTCTTC.

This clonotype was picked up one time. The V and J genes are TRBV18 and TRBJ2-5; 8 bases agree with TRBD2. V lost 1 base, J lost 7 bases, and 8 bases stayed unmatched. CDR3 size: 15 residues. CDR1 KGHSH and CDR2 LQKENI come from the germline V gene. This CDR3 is CASSPLEDTSGTQYF. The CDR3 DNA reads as TGTGCCAGCTCACCACTTGAGGACACTAGCGGGACCCAGTACTTC.

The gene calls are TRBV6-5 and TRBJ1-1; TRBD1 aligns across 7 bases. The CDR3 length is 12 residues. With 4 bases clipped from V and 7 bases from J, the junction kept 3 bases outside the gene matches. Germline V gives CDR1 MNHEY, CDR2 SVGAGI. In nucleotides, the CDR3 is TGTGCCAGCAGTTGGGACAGAAATGAAGCTTTCTTT. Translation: CASSWDRNEAFF.

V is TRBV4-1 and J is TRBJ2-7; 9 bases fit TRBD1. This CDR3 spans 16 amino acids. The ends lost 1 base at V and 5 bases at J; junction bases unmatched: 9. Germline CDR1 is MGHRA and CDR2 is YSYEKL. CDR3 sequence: CASSQVQGQGSDEQYF. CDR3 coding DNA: TGCGCCAGCAGCCAAGTCCAAGGACAGGGGTCCGACGAGCAGTACTTC.

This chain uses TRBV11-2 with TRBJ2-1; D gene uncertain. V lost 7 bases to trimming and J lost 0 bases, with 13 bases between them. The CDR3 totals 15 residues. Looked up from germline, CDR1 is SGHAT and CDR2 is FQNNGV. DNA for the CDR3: TGTGCCAGCACACCATCAACAAGCTCCTACAATGAGCAGTTCTTC. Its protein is CASTPSTSSYNEQFF. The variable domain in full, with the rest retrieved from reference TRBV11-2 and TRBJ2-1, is EAGVAQSPRYKIIEKRQSVAFWCNPISGHATLYWYQQILGQGPKLLIQFQNNGVVDDSQLPKDRFSAERLKGVDSTLKIQPAKLEDSAVYLCASTPSTSSYNEQFFGPGTRLTVL.

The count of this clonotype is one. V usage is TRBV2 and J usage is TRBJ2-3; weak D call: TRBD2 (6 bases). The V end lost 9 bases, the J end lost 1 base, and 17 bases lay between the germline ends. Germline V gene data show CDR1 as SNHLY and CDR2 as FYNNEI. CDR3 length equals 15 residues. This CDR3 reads CASMRGRVGTDTQYF. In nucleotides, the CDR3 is TGTGCCAGTATGCGGGGCAGGGTAGGCACAGATACGCAGTATTTT.

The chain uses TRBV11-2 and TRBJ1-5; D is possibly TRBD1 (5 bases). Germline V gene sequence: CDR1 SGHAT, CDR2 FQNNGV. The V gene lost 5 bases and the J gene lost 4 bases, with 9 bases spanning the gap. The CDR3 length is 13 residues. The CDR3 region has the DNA TGTGCCAGCAGCACAGGCGAAAATCAGCCCCAGCATTTT. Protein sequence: CASSTGENQPQHF. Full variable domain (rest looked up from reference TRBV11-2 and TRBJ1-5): EAGVAQSPRYKIIEKRQSVAFWCNPISGHATLYWYQQILGQGPKLLIQFQNNGVVDDSQLPKDRFSAERLKGVDSTLKIQPAKLEDSAVYLCASSTGENQPQHFGDGTRLSIL.

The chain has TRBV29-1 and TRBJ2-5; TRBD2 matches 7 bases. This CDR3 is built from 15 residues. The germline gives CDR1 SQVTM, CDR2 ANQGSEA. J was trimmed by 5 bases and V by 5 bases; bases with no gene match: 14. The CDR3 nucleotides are TGCAGCGTTTCCCCCCTAGCGGCATCTCGGGAGACCCAGTACTTC. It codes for CSVSPLAASRETQYF.

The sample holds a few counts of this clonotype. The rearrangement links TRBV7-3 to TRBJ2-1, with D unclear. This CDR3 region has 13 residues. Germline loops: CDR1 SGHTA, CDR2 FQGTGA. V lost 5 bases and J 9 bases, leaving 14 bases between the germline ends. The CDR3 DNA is TGTGCCAGCAGCCCCGACTGGGATGGTGAGCAGTTCTTC. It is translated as CASSPDWDGEQFF.

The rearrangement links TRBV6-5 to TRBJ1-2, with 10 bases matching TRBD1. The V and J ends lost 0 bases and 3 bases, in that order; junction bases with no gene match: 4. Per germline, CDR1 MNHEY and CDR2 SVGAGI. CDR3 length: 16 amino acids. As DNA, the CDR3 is TGTGCCAGCAGTTACTCGGGGGGACAGGGGTACTATGGCTACACCTTC. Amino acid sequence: CASSYSGGQGYYGYTF.

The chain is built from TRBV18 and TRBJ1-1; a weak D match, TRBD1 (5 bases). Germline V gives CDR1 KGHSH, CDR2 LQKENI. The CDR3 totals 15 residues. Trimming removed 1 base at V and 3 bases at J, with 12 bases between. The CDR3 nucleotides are TGTGCCAGCTCACCACACGAGGGACTGGACACTGAAGCTTTCTTT. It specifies CASSPHEGLDTEAFF.

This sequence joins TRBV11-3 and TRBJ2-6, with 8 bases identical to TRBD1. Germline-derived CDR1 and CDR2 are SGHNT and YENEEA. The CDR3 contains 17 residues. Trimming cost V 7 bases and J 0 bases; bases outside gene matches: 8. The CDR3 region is CASTQGAKRSGANVLTF. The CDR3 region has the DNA TGTGCCAGCACCCAGGGGGCAAAACGCTCTGGGGCCAACGTCCTGACTTTC.

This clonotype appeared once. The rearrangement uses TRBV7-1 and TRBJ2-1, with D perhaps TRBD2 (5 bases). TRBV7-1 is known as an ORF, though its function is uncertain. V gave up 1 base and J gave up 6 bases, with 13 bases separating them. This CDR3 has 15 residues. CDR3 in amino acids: CASSSGPGMGNEQFF. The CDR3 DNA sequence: TGTGCCAGCAGCTCAGGTCCGGGGATGGGCAATGAGCAGTTCTTC.

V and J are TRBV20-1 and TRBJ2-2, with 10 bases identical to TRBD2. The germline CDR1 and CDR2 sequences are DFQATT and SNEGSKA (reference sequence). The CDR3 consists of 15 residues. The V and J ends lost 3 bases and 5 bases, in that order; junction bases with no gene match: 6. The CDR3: CSARRTSGGTGELFF. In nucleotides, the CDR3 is TGCAGTGCTAGGAGGACTAGCGGTGGGACCGGGGAGCTGTTTTTT.

The CDR3: CSVEGPDKETQYF. Here the CDR3 DNA reads TGCAGCGTCGAGGGCCCAGACAAGGAGACCCAGTACTTC. The chain couples TRBV29-1 to TRBJ2-5, with a possible D match to TRBD2 (5 bases). This CDR3 region has 13 residues. Per germline, CDR1 SQVTM and CDR2 ANQGSEA. Trimming took 6 bases from V and 5 from J, leaving 16 bases between them.